Listed here are 26 T cell receptor beta chains from one sample, sequenced in a study of technical replicates of blood from several donors. The data were produced by immunoSEQ multiplex PCR, yet TCRdb's version contains in-frame clones alone and is incomplete. Found here are 50,000 to 80,000 clones, approximately 90% of them singletons; the top ten hold approximately 4.5%. Sequenced sample: PBMCs. These receptors originate from a human donor in good health. Some clones in this sample may be carry-over from other donors' samples.

The chain links TRBV4-3 to TRBJ1-2; D gene unclear. The V end lost 1 base, the J end lost 3 bases, and 12 bases lay between the germline ends. Per the germline V gene, CDR1 is LGHNA and CDR2 is YSLEER. This CDR3 region has 15 residues. The CDR3 DNA sequence: TGCGCCAGCAGCCAAGGGGCCCTCGGTGACTATGGCTACACCTTC. It translates to CASSQGALGDYGYTF.

V and J are TRBV7-8 and TRBJ1-4; D might be TRBD1 (6 bases). This CDR3 spans 14 amino acids. Looked up from germline, CDR1 is SGHVS and CDR2 is FQNEAQ. The V and J ends lost 6 bases and 8 bases respectively, with 16 bases between them. CDR3 DNA sequence: TGTGCCAGCAGTCCCGCGGGGGGCGACGAAAAACTGTTTTTT. Residues: CASSPAGGDEKLFF.

The J gene is TRBJ2-3, the V gene TRBV7-9; possible D gene TRBD2, 7 bases. Between the trimmed V and J ends, which lost 4 bases and 6 bases, there was a span of 17 bases. Germline assignment: CDR1 SEHNR and CDR2 FQNEAQ (reference sequence). The CDR3 has 15 residues. This CDR3 is CASSWGGATSDTQYF. CDR3 sequence (DNA): TGTGCCAGCAGCTGGGGGGGGGCTACATCCGATACGCAGTATTTT.

This chain uses TRBV19 with TRBJ1-1; possible D gene TRBD1, 6 bases. CDR3 length: 13 amino acids. Germline V gene data show CDR1 as LNHDA and CDR2 as SQIVND (reference sequence). Trimming took off 7 bases at V and 3 bases at J, with 12 bases between the two ends. For the CDR3, the DNA is TGTGCCAGTACCCCACAGGGCCACACTGAAGCTTTCTTT. The encoded protein is CASTPQGHTEAFF.

This chain uses TRBV2 with TRBJ2-1; 8 bases agree with TRBD2. The CDR3 is 13 amino acids. V lost 6 bases and J lost 9; bases outside the gene matches: 7. CDR1 SNHLY and CDR2 FYNNEI come from the germline V gene. The CDR3 sequence: CASSSGSQVEQFF. The CDR3 bases are TGTGCCAGCAGCAGCGGGAGTCAAGTTGAGCAGTTCTTC.

V and J are TRBV4-1 and TRBJ2-7; possibly TRBD2 for D (5 bases). This CDR3 is 14 amino acids long. CDR1 and CDR2 (germline): MGHRA, YSYEKL. Trimming took off 3 bases at V and 6 bases at J, with 15 bases between the two ends. The DNA of the CDR3 is TGCGCCAGCAGCCACGGACTCACCTTAACCGAGCAGTACTTC. It is translated as CASSHGLTLTEQYF.

The rearrangement joins TRBV9 to TRBJ2-3, with D tentatively TRBD2 (6 bases). With 3 bases removed from V and 4 bases from J, the gap between germline ends came to 15 bases. The germline gives CDR1 SGDLS, CDR2 YYNGEE. The CDR3 length is 15 residues. DNA of the CDR3: TGTGCCAGCAGCGAGAGGCGGGGAGGCCCAGATACGCAGTATTTT. Translating gives CASSERRGGPDTQYF.

The chain joins TRBV4-1 to TRBJ2-1, with a possible D match to TRBD2 (6 bases). The ends were cut back, 2 bases at V and 15 bases at J, with 14 bases in the middle. Germline V CDR1 and CDR2: MGHRA, YSYEKL. There are 12 residues in the CDR3. The CDR3 region is CASSQQTSHRFF. The CDR3 coding sequence is TGCGCCAGCAGCCAACAGACTAGTCACCGGTTCTTC.

The V call is TRBV30, the J call TRBJ2-2; D might be TRBD2 (5 bases). V was pared by 1 base and J by 8 bases, with 14 bases between. This CDR3 is 14 amino acids long. Germline-derived CDR1 and CDR2 are GTSNPN and SVGIG (reference sequence). The CDR3 loop reads CAWSAGLLFGELFF. The CDR3 DNA reads TGTGCCTGGAGTGCTGGACTCCTCTTTGGGGAGCTGTTTTTT.

Points on this clone: Different DNA sequences within this sample yield the same CDR3. The V call is TRBV4-3, the J call TRBJ2-1; D might be TRBD2 (5 bases). V lost 0 bases and J lost 3, with 12 bases in between. Germline CDR1 LGHNA, CDR2 YSLEER. The CDR3 extends over 16 amino acids. CDR3 protein: CASSQETDSFYNEQFF. The CDR3 nucleotides are TGCGCCAGCAGCCAAGAAACGGACTCCTTCTACAATGAGCAGTTCTTC.

The J gene is TRBJ2-3, the V gene TRBV5-1, with D perhaps matching TRBD1 (6 bases). CDR1 SGHRS and CDR2 YFSETQ come from the germline V gene. V shed 0 bases and J shed 1 base, with 12 bases lying between them. This CDR3 contains 16 residues. In DNA form, the CDR3 reads TGCGCCAGCAGCTTGGCCGCAGGGGTGGGCACAGATACGCAGTATTTT. The encoded protein is CASSLAAGVGTDTQYF.

The chain couples TRBV7-2 to TRBJ1-2, with 12 positions matching TRBD1. Germline-derived CDR1 and CDR2 are SGHTA and FQGNSA. The CDR3 consists of 18 residues. With 4 bases clipped from V and 7 bases from J, the junction kept 16 bases outside the gene matches. The CDR3 coding sequence is TGTGCCAGCAGCTCCTCTGGGACAGGGGGCGCAAAAGGGTCTGGCTACACCTTC. Translation: CASSSSGTGGAKGSGYTF. The variable domain in full, with the rest retrieved from reference TRBV7-2 and TRBJ1-2, is GAGVSQSPSNKVTEKGKDVELRCDPISGHTALYWYRQSLGQGLEFLIYFQGNSAPDKSGLPSDRFSAERTGGSVSTLTIQRTQQEDSAVYLCASSSSGTGGAKGSGYTFGSGTRLTVV.

The sample holds a few counts of this clone. The chain recombines TRBV5-1 with TRBJ2-1, with TRBD2 as a possible D gene (7 bases). The CDR3 has 16 amino acids. Trimming cost V 0 bases and J 4 bases, with 14 bases left between them. CDR1 SGHRS and CDR2 YFSETQ come from the germline V gene. The CDR3: CASSLDWAGAYNEQFF. CDR3 nucleotides: TGCGCCAGCAGCTTGGACTGGGCGGGGGCATACAATGAGCAGTTCTTC.

The rearrangement uses TRBV7-9 and TRBJ2-2, with 7 bases fitting TRBD2. The CDR3 is 16 amino acids. Trimming at V came to 4 bases and at J to 1 base, leaving 6 bases not matched to a gene. Per the germline V gene, CDR1 is SEHNR and CDR2 is FQNEAQ (reference sequence). CDR3 coding DNA: TGTGCCAGCAGCTCGGCGGCTAGCGGGAACACCGGGGAGCTGTTTTTT. This codes for CASSSAASGNTGELFF.

V usage is TRBV15 and J usage is TRBJ2-3; 11 positions agree with TRBD2. With 5 bases clipped from V and 3 bases from J, the junction kept 7 bases outside the gene matches. Germline V gives CDR1 LNHNV, CDR2 YYDKDF (reference sequence). The CDR3 consists of 16 residues. The CDR3 DNA sequence: TGTGCCACCAGCTGGTTAGCGGGAGGGGGTACAGATACGCAGTATTTT. The encoded protein is CATSWLAGGGTDTQYF.

V is TRBV4-1 and J is TRBJ1-2; 7 positions agree with TRBD1. V lost 2 bases to trimming and J lost 0 bases; unmatched junction nucleotides: 9. Germline CDR1 MGHRA, CDR2 YSYEKL. The CDR3 contains 17 residues. DNA of the CDR3: TGCGCCAGCAGCCAAACCGAGGCAGGGGGAGCTAACTATGGCTACACCTTC. The encoded protein is CASSQTEAGGANYGYTF.

Here the CDR3 DNA reads TGCGCCACTTCCGTAGCGGGAGCAGAGTACGAGCAGTACTTC. Translation: CATSVAGAEYEQYF. This sequence joins TRBV5-1 and TRBJ2-7; 9 positions match TRBD2. V was clipped by 9 bases and J by 4 bases; unmatched bases: 11. In germline, CDR1 is SGHRS, CDR2 YFSETQ. CDR3 size: 14 residues.

This sequence joins TRBV6-6 and TRBJ2-1, with 7 bases identical to TRBD1. V lost 0 bases, J lost 12 bases, and 11 bases stayed unmatched. The CDR3 extends over 15 amino acids. In germline, CDR1 is MNHNY, CDR2 SVGAGI (reference sequence). In nucleotides, the CDR3 is TGTGCCAGCAGTTACTCAGGGACAGACCCCCGCGGGCAGTTCTTC. Translation: CASSYSGTDPRGQFF.

This clone came up many times. The gene calls are TRBV7-8 and TRBJ2-3; 10 bases agree with TRBD1. This CDR3 has 15 residues. V gave up 9 bases and J gave up 6 bases; unmatched junction bases: 12. CDR1 and CDR2 from the germline V gene are SGHVS and FQNEAQ. Written as DNA, the CDR3 is TGTGCCAGTGCTTCGGGACAGGGGCGGGTGGATACGCAGTATTTT. Amino acids: CASASGQGRVDTQYF.

The V and J genes are TRBV5-4 and TRBJ2-3, with D possibly being TRBD2 (6 bases). The CDR3 length is 14 residues. Trimming took off 0 bases at V and 5 bases at J, with 10 bases between the two ends. CDR1 is SGHNT, CDR2 YYREEE, per germline (reference sequence). In nucleotides, the CDR3 is TGTGCCAGCAGCTTGGCGGGAGCCGGAGATACGCAGTATTTT. This encodes CASSLAGAGDTQYF.

The V gene is TRBV7-9, the J gene TRBJ2-7; D is possibly TRBD1 (6 bases). V shed 11 bases and J shed 3 bases, with 11 bases lying between them. Germline CDR1 SEHNR, CDR2 FQNEAQ (reference sequence). The length of the CDR3 is 11 residues. CDR3 DNA sequence: TGTGCCTACTTACAGGGCTACGAGCAGTACTTC. It translates to CAYLQGYEQYF.

CDR3 residues: CASSSTPDYFQTQYF. Here the CDR3 DNA reads TGTGCCAGCAGCTCTACTCCGGACTACTTCCAGACCCAGTACTTC. The chain is built from TRBV7-2 and TRBJ2-5, with D possibly matching TRBD2 (6 bases). Trimming pared 4 bases from V and 6 bases from J, leaving 18 bases between. Germline CDR1 reads SGHTA; CDR2 reads FQGNSA. This CDR3 spans 15 amino acids.

The gene calls are TRBV6-5 and TRBJ2-7; D call uncertain. V dropped 0 bases and J dropped 1 base, with 7 bases sitting between them. Germline V gene sequence: CDR1 MNHEY, CDR2 SVGAGI. The CDR3 is made up of 14 amino acids. Here the CDR3 reads CASSYSRGSYEQYF. The DNA for the CDR3 is TGTGCCAGCAGTTACTCCCGCGGATCCTACGAGCAGTACTTC.

The chain links TRBV19 to TRBJ1-3; D may be TRBD1 (6 bases). The CDR3 is 14 residues long. V shed 7 bases and J shed 4 bases, with 14 bases lying between them. Germline V gives CDR1 LNHDA, CDR2 SQIVND (reference sequence). CDR3 nucleotides: TGTGCCAGTAAGAGTACAGGGATCGGAAACACCATATATTTT. It specifies CASKSTGIGNTIYF.

CDR3 residues: CASSYSMAGPNYGYTF. The CDR3 region has the DNA TGTGCCAGCAGTTACTCGATGGCAGGGCCTAACTATGGCTACACCTTC. The chain uses TRBV6-5 and TRBJ1-2; tentatively, D is TRBD1 (5 bases). The CDR3 covers 16 residues. V was cut by 0 bases and J by 0 bases, with 11 bases left in between. Germline V gene lookup returns CDR1 MNHEY and CDR2 SVGAGI.

The V call is TRBV6-4, the J call TRBJ1-6; 9 nucleotides match TRBD1. Germline V gene data show CDR1 as MRHNA and CDR2 as SNTAGT. J lost 9 bases, V lost 0 bases, and 3 bases had no gene match. This CDR3 contains 15 residues. The CDR3 DNA is TGTGCCAGCAGTGACTCTTACAGGGGGCCTTCACCCCTCCACTTT. Its protein is CASSDSYRGPSPLHF.